The text below deals with one T cell receptor (beta chain). CDR1 is LNHDA and CDR2 is SQIVND in the germline V gene (reference sequence). The CDR3 totals 15 residues. V lost 3 bases and J 0 bases, leaving 11 bases between the germline ends. This specimen comes from a study of blood T cell repertoires in COVID-19. The wider study: Italy, Spain and the United States were the sources of the convalescent and acute COVID-19 samples.

The protocol was immunoSEQ multiplex PCR, while the TCRdb copy is restricted to in-frame clones and leaves out a portion. The data contain roughly 380,000 clones, about nine tenths of them singletons. The receptor was derived from a woman aged 30 to 39 who had been exposed to COVID-19. Source material: PBMCs or T cells enriched from blood (not recorded which). This rearrangement joins TRBV19 to TRBJ1-1; TRBD1 might be the D (6 bases). The CDR3 loop is CASSIGQGLNTEAFF. DNA of the CDR3: TGTGCCAGTAGTATCGGCCAGGGGTTGAACACTGAAGCTTTCTTT.